These 9 T cell receptor beta chains originate from one sample sequenced in a study of OX40 agonist ivuxolimab in advanced cancers. TCRdb's copy holds only in-frame clones and misses some; the assay was immunoSEQ multiplex PCR. The sample has tens of thousands of clones, roughly 90% seen once; the top ten hold approximately 5%. The input for sequencing was CD4+ or CD8+ T cells sorted from blood, taken in a trial of the OX40 agonist ivuxolimab. Receptors originate from an adult with an advanced solid tumor such as melanoma, head and neck, liver or kidney cancer.

This clone was picked up one time. CDR3 loop: CASSPGAAEQYF. CDR3 coding DNA: TGTGCCAGCTCACCCGGGGCAGCCGAGCAGTACTTC. The chain links TRBV18 to TRBJ2-7; D tentatively reads TRBD1 or TRBD2 (5 bases each). The CDR3 runs to 12 residues. V was pared by 3 bases and J by 6 bases, with 9 bases between. In germline, CDR1 is KGHSH, CDR2 LQKENI.

This clone was picked up one time. The chain recombines TRBV19 with TRBJ2-7; the D gene is possibly TRBD2 (6 bases). The V end lost 7 bases, the J end lost 1 base, and 20 bases lay between the germline ends. Germline CDR1 LNHDA, CDR2 SQIVND (reference sequence). The CDR3 has 16 residues. CDR3: CASTIGGAGQSYEQYF. The CDR3 DNA reads TGTGCCAGTACCATCGGCGGGGCTGGGCAATCCTACGAGCAGTACTTC.

The chain links TRBV5-4 to TRBJ2-3; 13 bases fit TRBD2. V lost 4 bases, J lost 4 bases, and 12 bases stayed unmatched. Germline CDR1 SGHNT, CDR2 YYREEE (reference sequence). This CDR3 has 18 residues. The CDR3 spells CASSNGGLAGSTADTQYF. CDR3 nucleotides: TGTGCCAGCAGCAATGGGGGACTAGCGGGGAGTACAGCAGATACGCAGTATTTT.

V is TRBV9 and J is TRBJ1-4, with D unresolved. This CDR3 has 17 amino acids. The germline V and J ends were trimmed by 4 bases and 8 bases, with 24 bases remaining between them. The V gene's germline CDR1 is SGDLS and CDR2 YYNGEE. The CDR3 region is CASSPRPLTSPGEKLFF. The CDR3 bases are TGTGCCAGCAGCCCTAGACCTCTGACCTCCCCGGGGGAAAAACTGTTTTTT.

The chain couples TRBV7-2 to TRBJ2-5; the D is unclear. The V and J ends lost 1 base and 5 bases respectively, with 8 bases between them. Germline-derived CDR1 and CDR2 are SGHTA and FQGNSA. There are 13 residues in the CDR3. CDR3 nucleotide sequence: TGTGCCAGCAGCTTAGGTAGCACCGAGACCCAGTACTTC. Encoded protein: CASSLGSTETQYF.

This clone was observed a few times. The rearrangement links TRBV19 to TRBJ1-2, with TRBD1 matching 9 bases. Germline CDR1 LNHDA, CDR2 SQIVND (reference sequence). The CDR3 spans 16 residues. With 4 bases clipped from V and 2 bases from J, the junction kept 8 bases outside the gene matches. The CDR3 protein is CASSTFYRGLNYGYTF. DNA for the CDR3: TGTGCCAGTAGTACCTTCTACAGGGGGCTGAACTATGGCTACACCTTC.

CDR3 sequence: CASSFGLAGGQSSYNEQFF. In DNA form, the CDR3 reads TGTGCCAGCAGCTTTGGCCTAGCGGGAGGCCAAAGCTCCTACAATGAGCAGTTCTTC. The rearrangement uses TRBV11-3 and TRBJ2-1; 11 bases agree with TRBD2. Germline V gives CDR1 SGHNT, CDR2 YENEEA. CDR3 length equals 19 residues. V was clipped by 3 bases and J by 0 bases; unmatched bases: 10.

This clone was observed a handful of times. This chain uses TRBV2 with TRBJ1-4; D is unresolved. Germline V gene sequence: CDR1 SNHLY, CDR2 FYNNEI. The length of the CDR3 is 15 residues. Trimming left V 5 bases short and J 3 bases short, with 13 bases between. DNA of the CDR3: TGTGCCAGCAGTCTTTACCGGGCGGCTAATGAAAAACTGTTTTTT. Translating gives CASSLYRAANEKLFF.

V is TRBV5-5 and J is TRBJ2-2; possibly TRBD1 or TRBD2 for D (5 bases each). The ends were cut back, 0 bases at V and 1 base at J, with 10 bases in the middle. From germline, CDR1 is SGHKS and CDR2 YYEKEE (reference sequence). This CDR3 spans 16 amino acids. CDR3 region: CASSLAGTGNTGELFF. CDR3 bases: TGTGCCAGCAGCTTGGCCGGGACGGGGAACACCGGGGAGCTGTTTTTT.